This T cell receptor (beta chain) came from a study of molecular identifiers for immune sequencing clone quantification. Background on the study: Four portions were sequenced after RNA from approximately 20,000 or 100,000 naive CD8 cells was split five ways in replicates. Points from the study as a whole: In a background of about 1 million naive cells, spiked Jurkat TCR RNA from one cell was reportedly detectable.

A few counts support this clonotype. The antigen remains unidentified. Naive CD8 T cells were picked out by sorting for CD8+CD4-CCR7+CD45RA+. From the PCR reads, TCRdb called clonotypes with MiXCR, one entry per CDR3 protein. The sample consists of about 640,000 distinct CDR3 sequences, 15% to 20% of them appearing once. Material for sequencing was naive CD8+ T cells from blood, with Jurkat cell RNA spiked in. The subset is: FACS-sorted CD8+CD4-CCR7+CD45RA+ naive T cells. The origin of this receptor is a human donor in good health. Some libraries in this study had Jurkat cell RNA spiked in.

CDR3 region: CASRKRGGDTDTQYF. CDR3 nucleotides: TGTGCCAGCAGGAAAAGGGGAGGCGACACAGATACGCAGTATTTT. V and J are TRBV6-2 or TRBV6-3 and TRBJ2-3; possible D gene TRBD2, 6 bases. Trimming pared 6 bases from V and 2 bases from J, leaving 15 bases between. The CDR3 length is 15 residues. CDR1 is MNHEY, CDR2 SVGEGT, per germline.